This T cell receptor beta chain was profiled in a study of blood T cell repertoires in COVID-19. Study-level background: From the United States, Italy and Spain came samples of acute and convalescent COVID-19.

This CDR3 is built from 14 residues. Trimming pared 5 bases from V and 1 base from J, leaving 11 bases between. Germline V CDR1 and CDR2: MNHEY, SVGAGI. TCRdb keeps only in-frame clones here, not all; method: immunoSEQ multiplex PCR. The data contain 35,000 to 45,000 clones, 70% to 80% of them singletons. The sequenced material came from peripheral blood. The clonotype was recovered from a woman between 70 and 85 years old with acute or convalescent COVID-19. The V call is TRBV6-5, the J call TRBJ1-1; D is unresolved. The CDR3 is CASSRGMGNTEAFF. CDR3 nucleotide sequence: TGTGCCAGCAGTCGAGGGATGGGGAACACTGAAGCTTTCTTT.